A single TCR beta chain is shown here with its context. What it recognizes is unknown. Unique molecular identifiers were present on the cDNA, which also gained a universal primer site by template switching. TCRdb called the 5' RACE reads again in MiXCR, with one record for every CDR3 protein. The repertoire consists of 250,000 to 350,000 distinct CDR3 sequences, with under 9.5% occurring once and the leading ten covering about 2.1%. The sample belongs to a study of identical twins. Whole-study findings and limits: Twins shared out-of-frame alpha sequences with excess low generation probability.

These data are also associated with another study on yellow fever vaccine responses in identical twins.

The material sequenced was memory (CD45RO+) T cells sorted from blood. This TCR was sampled from a woman younger than 35 in good health.

The CDR3 loop is CASSPQGGVAKNIQYF. The CDR3 region has the DNA TGTGCCAGCAGCCCCCAGGGCGGCGTAGCCAAAAACATTCAGTACTTC. The V call is TRBV7-9, the J call TRBJ2-4, with D perhaps TRBD1 (5 bases). The CDR3 covers 16 residues. V lost 5 bases and J lost 0, with 14 bases in between. Germline CDR1 reads SEHNR; CDR2 reads FQNEAQ (reference sequence).